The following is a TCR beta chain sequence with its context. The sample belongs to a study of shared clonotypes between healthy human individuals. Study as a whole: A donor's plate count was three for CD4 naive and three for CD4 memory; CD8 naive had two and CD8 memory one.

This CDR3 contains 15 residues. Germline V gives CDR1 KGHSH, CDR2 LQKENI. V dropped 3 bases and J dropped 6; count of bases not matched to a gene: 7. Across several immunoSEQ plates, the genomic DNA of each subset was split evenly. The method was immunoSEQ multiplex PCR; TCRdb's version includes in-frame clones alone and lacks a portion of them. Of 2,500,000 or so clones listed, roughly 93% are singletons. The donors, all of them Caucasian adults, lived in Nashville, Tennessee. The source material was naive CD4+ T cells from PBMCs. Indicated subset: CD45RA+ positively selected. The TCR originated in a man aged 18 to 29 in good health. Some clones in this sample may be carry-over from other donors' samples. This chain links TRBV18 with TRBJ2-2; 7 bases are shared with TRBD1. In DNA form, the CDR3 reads TGTGCCAGCTCACCCAAGCAGACAGGGTCCGGGGAGCTGTTTTTT. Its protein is CASSPKQTGSGELFF.